Listed below are T cell receptor beta chains from one sample, sequenced in a study of cytotoxic CD8 clonotypes in ibrutinib-treated CLL. Sequencing used immunoSEQ multiplex PCR; TCRdb keeps in-frame clones, though not all of them. The sample contains 150,000 to 200,000 clones, roughly 86% of which appear only once. This specimen was PBMCs, taken after 12 months of ibrutinib treatment. These TCRs come from a human donor with chronic lymphocytic leukemia. Both conserved end residues are part of each CDR3. The D gene is left open where the match is weak. Clone sizes are given selectively: once, few, many, or a class where the clone is expanded.

>TRBD2|TRBV7-2|NA|17|TRBJ2-3
TGTGCCAGCAGCCCTCGACTAGCGGGGGTTAACACAGATACGCAGTATTTT
CASSPRLAGVNTDTQYF
>NA|TRBV11-3|NA|17|TRBJ1-5
TGTGCCAGCAGCTCGGTTAGCACAGGGTTGCACCATCAGCCCCAGCATTTT
CASSSVSTGLHHQPQHF
>TRBD1|TRBV5-4|many|14|TRBJ1-2
TGTGCCAGCAGCCCCGGGGACAGGGCCCATGGCTACACCTTC
CASSPGDRAHGYTF
>TRBD1|TRBV9|once|15|TRBJ1-3
TGTGCCAGCAGCGACAGGGGGGCTTTAGGAAACACCATATATTTT
CASSDRGALGNTIYF
>NA|TRBV7-8|NA|14|TRBJ2-7
TGTGCCAGCAGCCCTTCGGGGGCGCGGTACGAGCAGTACTTC
CASSPSGARYEQYF
>NA|TRBV29-1|once|14|TRBJ2-5
TGCAGCGTTGAAGTTGCACTGATCCAAGAGACCCAGTACTTC
CSVEVALIQETQYF
>TRBD1|TRBV5-6|once|14|TRBJ2-7
TGTGCCAGCAGCTTGCCCGGGACAGGCTACGAGCAGTACTTC
CASSLPGTGYEQYF
>NA|TRBV4-2|NA|15|TRBJ2-3
TGTGCCAGCAGCCGCGAGCGATCCGACAGACTATCAACCTATTTT
CASSRERSDRLSTYF
>NA|TRBV7-3|NA|15|TRBJ2-1
TGTGCCAGCAGCTTAGGCCGCGAGAAGGGCAATGAGCAGTTCTTC
CASSLGREKGNEQFF
>NA|TRBV4-3|once|12|TRBJ2-2
TGCGCCAGCAGTCAGGGCGGGGGGGAGCTGTTTTTT
CASSQGGGELFF
>TRBD2|TRBV18|NA|15|TRBJ2-5
TGTGCCAGCTCACCATCAAGGACTAGCGGAGAGACCCAGTACTTC
CASSPSRTSGETQYF
>NA|TRBV19|NA|12|TRBJ2-3
TGTGCCAGTAGTACCCCTGGGGGCCCGGAGTATTTT
CASSTPGGPEYF
>TRBD1|TRBV19|NA|14|TRBJ1-2
TGTGCCAGTAGTAGACAGGGGGCAGGCTATGGCTACACCTTC
CASSRQGAGYGYTF
>NA|TRBV2|NA|14|TRBJ1-2
TGTGCCAGCAGTGCCGCAGGAATGTTCTATGGCTACACCTTC
CASSAAGMFYGYTF
>NA|TRBV28|NA|16|TRBJ2-7
TGTGCCAGCAGTCCCCCCTCGGAGGCCCTTTCCTACGAGCAGTACTTC
CASSPPSEALSYEQYF
>NA|TRBV11-3|NA|16|TRBJ2-1
TGTGCCAGCAGCTTAGATGGCGGGGCCTCCTACAATGAGCAGTTCTTC
CASSLDGGASYNEQFF
>TRBD1|TRBV5-1|few|16|TRBJ2-7
TGCGCCAGCAGCGCCGGGACAGATTCTTCCCTTTACGAGCAGTACTTC
CASSAGTDSSLYEQYF
>TRBD2|TRBV27|few|17|TRBJ2-1
TGTGCCAGCAGTTTGGGGCTAGCGGGGAGCTCCTACAATGAGCAGTTCTTC
CASSLGLAGSSYNEQFF
>TRBD1|TRBV5-8|NA|14|TRBJ1-5
TGTGCCAGCAGTTTCGGGACAGACAATCAGCCCCAGCATTTT
CASSFGTDNQPQHF
>NA|TRBV4-1|NA|15|TRBJ2-1
TGCGCCAGCAGCCAATGGGGAAGCTCCTACAATGAGCAGTTCTTC
CASSQWGSSYNEQFF
>NA|TRBV7-9|NA|13|TRBJ1-4
TGTGCCAGCGTGACGGGAACTAATGAAAAACTGTTTTTT
CASVTGTNEKLFF
>TRBD1|TRBV29-1|NA|17|TRBJ1-2
TGCAGCGTTGATGCCCCCAACCGGGACAGGGGGCGCGGAGGCTACACCTTC
CSVDAPNRDRGRGGYTF
>TRBD1|TRBV5-8|NA|14|TRBJ2-4
TGTGCCAGCAACGATCCGGGACAGGGAGGCATTCAGTACTTC
CASNDPGQGGIQYF
>TRBD2|TRBV7-2|NA|14|TRBJ2-3
TGTGCCAGCAGCTACGGGGGGGTGGTGGATACGCAGTATTTT
CASSYGGVVDTQYF